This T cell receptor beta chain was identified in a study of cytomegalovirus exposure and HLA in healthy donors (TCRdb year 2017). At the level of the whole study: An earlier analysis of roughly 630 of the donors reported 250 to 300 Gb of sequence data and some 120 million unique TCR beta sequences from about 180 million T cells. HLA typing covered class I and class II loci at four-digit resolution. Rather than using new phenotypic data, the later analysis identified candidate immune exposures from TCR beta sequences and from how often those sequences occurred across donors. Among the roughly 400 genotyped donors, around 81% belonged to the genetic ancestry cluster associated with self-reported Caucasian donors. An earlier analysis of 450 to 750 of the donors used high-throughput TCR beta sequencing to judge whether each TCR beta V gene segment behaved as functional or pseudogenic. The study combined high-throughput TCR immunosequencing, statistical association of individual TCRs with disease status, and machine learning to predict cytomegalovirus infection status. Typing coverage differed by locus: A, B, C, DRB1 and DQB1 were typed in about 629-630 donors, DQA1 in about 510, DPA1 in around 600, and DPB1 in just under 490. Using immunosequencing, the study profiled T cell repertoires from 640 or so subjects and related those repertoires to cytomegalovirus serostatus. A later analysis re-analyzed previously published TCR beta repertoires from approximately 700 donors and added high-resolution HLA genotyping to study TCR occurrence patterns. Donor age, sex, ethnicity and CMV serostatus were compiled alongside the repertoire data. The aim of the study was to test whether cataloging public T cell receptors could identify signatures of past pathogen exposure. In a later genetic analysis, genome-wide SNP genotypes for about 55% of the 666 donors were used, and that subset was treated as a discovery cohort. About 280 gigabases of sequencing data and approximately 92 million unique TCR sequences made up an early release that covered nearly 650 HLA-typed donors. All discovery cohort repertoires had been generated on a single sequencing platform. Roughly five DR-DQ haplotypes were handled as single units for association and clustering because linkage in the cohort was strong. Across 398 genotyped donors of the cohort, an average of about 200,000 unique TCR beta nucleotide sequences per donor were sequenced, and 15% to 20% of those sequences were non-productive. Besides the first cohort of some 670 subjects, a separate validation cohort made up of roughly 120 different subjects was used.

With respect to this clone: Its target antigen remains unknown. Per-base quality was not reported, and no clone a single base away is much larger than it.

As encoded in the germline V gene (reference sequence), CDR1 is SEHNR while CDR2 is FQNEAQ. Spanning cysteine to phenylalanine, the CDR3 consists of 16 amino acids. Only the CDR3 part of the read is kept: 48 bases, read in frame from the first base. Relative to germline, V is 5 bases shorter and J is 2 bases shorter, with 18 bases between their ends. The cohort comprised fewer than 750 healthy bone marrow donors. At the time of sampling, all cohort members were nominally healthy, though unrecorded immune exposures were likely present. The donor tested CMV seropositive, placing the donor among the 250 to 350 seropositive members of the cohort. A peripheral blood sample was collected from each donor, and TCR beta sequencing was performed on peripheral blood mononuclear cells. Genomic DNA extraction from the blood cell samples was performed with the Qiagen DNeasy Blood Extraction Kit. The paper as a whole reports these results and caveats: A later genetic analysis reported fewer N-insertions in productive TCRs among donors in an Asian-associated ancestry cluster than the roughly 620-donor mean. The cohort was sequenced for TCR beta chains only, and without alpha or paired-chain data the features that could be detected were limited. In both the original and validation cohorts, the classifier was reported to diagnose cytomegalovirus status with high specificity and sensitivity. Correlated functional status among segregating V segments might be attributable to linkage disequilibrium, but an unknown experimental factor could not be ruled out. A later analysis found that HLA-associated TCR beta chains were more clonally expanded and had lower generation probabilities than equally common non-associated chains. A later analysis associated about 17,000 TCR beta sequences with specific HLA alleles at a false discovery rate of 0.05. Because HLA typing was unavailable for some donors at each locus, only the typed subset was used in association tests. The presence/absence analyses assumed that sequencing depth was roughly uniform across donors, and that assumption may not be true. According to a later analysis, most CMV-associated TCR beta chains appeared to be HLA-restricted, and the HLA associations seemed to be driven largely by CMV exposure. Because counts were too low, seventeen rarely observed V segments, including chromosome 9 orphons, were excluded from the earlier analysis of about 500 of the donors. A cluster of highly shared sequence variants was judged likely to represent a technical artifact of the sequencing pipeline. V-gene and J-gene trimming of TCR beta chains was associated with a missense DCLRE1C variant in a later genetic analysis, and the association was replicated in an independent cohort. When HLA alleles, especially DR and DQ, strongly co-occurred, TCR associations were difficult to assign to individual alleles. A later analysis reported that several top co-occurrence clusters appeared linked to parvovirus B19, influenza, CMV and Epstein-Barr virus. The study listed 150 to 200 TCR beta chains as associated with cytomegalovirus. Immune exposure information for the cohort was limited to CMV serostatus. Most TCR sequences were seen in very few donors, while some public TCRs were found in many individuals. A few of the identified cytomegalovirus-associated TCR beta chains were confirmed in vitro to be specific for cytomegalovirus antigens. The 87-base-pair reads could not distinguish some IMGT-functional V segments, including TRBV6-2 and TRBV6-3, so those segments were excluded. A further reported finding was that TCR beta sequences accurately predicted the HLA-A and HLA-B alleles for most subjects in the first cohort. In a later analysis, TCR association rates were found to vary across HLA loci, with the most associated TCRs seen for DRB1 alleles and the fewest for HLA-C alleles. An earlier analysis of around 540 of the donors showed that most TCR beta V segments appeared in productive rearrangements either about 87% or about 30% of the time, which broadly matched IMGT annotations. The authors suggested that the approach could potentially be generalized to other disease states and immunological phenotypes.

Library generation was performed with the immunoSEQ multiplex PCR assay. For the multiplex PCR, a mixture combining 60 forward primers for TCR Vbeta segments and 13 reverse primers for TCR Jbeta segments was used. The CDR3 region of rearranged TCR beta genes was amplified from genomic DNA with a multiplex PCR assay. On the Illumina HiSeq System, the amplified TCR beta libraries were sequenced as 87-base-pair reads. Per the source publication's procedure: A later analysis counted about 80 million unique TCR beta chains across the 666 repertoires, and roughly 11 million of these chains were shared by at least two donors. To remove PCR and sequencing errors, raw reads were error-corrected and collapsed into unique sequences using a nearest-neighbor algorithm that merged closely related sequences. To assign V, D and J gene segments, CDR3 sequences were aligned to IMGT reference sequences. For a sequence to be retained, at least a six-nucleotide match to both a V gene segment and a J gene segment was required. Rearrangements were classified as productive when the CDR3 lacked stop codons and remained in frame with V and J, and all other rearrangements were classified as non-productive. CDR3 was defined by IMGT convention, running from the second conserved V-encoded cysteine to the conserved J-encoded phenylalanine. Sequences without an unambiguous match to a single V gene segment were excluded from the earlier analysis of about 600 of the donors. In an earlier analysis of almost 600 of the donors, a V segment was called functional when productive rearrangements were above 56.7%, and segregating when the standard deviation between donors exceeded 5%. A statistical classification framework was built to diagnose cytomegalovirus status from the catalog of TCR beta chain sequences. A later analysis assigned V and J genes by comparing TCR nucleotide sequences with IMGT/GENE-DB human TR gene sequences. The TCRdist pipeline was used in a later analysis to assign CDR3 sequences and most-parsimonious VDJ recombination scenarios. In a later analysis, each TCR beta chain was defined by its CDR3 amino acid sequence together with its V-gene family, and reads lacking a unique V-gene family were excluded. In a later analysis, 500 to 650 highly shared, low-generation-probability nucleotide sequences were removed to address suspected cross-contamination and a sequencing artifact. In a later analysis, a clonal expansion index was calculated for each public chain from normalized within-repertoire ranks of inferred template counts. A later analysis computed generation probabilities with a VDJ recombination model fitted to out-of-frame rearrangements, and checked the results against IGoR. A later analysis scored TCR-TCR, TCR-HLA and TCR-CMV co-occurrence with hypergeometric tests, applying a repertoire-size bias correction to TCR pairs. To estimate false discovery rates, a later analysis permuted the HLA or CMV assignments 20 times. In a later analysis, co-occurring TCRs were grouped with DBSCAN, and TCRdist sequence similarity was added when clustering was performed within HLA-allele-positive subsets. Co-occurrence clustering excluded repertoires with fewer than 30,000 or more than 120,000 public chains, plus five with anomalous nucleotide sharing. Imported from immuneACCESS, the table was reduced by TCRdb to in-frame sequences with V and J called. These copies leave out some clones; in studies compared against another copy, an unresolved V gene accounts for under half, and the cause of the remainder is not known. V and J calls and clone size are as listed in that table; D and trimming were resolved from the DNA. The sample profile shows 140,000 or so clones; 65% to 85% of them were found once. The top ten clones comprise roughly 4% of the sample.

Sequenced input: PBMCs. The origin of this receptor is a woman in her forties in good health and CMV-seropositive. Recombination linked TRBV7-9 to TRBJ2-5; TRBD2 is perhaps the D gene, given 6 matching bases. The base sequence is TGTGCCAGCAGCCCCCCCGCGGGACGTAAGCAAGAGACCCAGTACTTC. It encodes CASSPPAGRKQETQYF.